A selection of T cell receptor beta chains follows, all from one sample in a study of shared clonotypes between healthy human individuals. Sequenced by immunoSEQ multiplex PCR; TCRdb stores in-frame clones only, minus some. This repertoire shows over 400,000 clones, approximately 80% found once; its top ten account for more than 10%. The specimen sequenced was PBMCs. The receptor set was obtained from a woman in her thirties or forties in good health. Some clones in this sample may be carry-over from other donors' samples. Each CDR3 is given with its conserved first and last residue.

cdr3_length | j_call | v_call | cdr3_aa
13 | TRBJ1-3 | TRBV30 | CAWGRESGNTIYF
15 | TRBJ1-5 | TRBV5-8 | CASSYRDRANQPQHF
14 | TRBJ2-3 | TRBV6-4 | CASSDSMASDTQYF
16 | TRBJ2-1 | TRBV7-9 | CASSHAGREGINEQFF
12 | TRBJ2-7 | TRBV5-1 | CASSLGGYEQYF
12 | TRBJ1-5 | TRBV19 | CASSRRAEPQHF
13 | TRBJ2-7 | TRBV27 | CASSPGYSYEQYF
13 | TRBJ1-2 | TRBV2 | CASTQTQGYGYTF
13 | TRBJ1-2 | TRBV6-6 | CASSASERWGYTF
15 | TRBJ2-1 | TRBV7-3 | CASSLSSDSWNEQFF
15 | TRBJ2-5 | TRBV5-1 | CASTSGASGSETQYF
14 | TRBJ1-5 | TRBV27 | CASSPGQGNQPQHF
17 | TRBJ2-3 | TRBV29-1 | CSVEDPTSGRAPDTQYF
15 | TRBJ2-7 | TRBV7-9 | CASSRELGLRRRQYF
12 | TRBJ2-1 | TRBV7-3 | CASSLGTSSYFF
17 | TRBJ2-1 | TRBV29-1 | CSVEDRGGSLRYNEQFF
14 | TRBJ1-6 | TRBV30 | CAWNVGTRISPLHF
12 | TRBJ1-5 | TRBV7-2 | CASSLFNQPQHF
13 | TRBJ2-1 | TRBV7-3 | CASSLSRDNEQFF
15 | TRBJ2-7 | TRBV7-9 | CASSPLAGSSYEQYF
14 | TRBJ1-2 | TRBV6-6 | CASSYSSTAYGYTF
15 | TRBJ1-4 | TRBV19 | CASRPQDRGNEKLFF